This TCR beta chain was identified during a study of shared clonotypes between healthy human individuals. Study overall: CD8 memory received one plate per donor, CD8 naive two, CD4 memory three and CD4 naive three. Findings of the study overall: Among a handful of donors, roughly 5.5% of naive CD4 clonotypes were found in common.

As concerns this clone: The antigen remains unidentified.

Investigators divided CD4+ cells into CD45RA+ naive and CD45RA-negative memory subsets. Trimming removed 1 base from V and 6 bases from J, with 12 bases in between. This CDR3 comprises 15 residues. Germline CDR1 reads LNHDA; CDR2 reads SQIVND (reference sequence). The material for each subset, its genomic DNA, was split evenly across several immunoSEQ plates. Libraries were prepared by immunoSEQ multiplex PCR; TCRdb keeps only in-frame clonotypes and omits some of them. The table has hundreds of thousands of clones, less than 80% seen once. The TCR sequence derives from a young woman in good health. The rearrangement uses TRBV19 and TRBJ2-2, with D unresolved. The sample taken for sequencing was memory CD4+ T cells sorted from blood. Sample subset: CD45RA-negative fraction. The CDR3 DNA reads TGTGCCAGTAGTATAGCTGGGCCAGGACCCGGGGAGCTGTTTTTT. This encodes CASSIAGPGPGELFF.